A single T cell receptor beta chain is shown here with its context. There is no known antigen for this receptor. No base quality information exists; no much larger clone differs at one position. This specimen comes from a study of TIL therapy for anti-PD-1-resistant metastatic lung cancer (dated by TCRdb to about 2021). In terms of the full investigation: Before any PD-1/PD-L1 blockade was given, tumors were harvested, nivolumab was then administered, and patients who progressed went on to receive lymphodepletion, an infusion of expanded TIL, and IL-2. A median age of around 54 years (range about 38-80) and a median tumor PD-L1 proportion score of approximately 6% were recorded among enrolled patients. Most of the cohort had lung adenocarcinoma, a handful of tumors were EGFR-mutant and two were ALK-rearranged, and half of the patients were current or former smokers. Across the cohort, whole-exome sequencing showed a median non-synonymous tumor mutation burden of approximately 1.5 mutations per megabase. T cell receptor beta sequencing of tumor and peripheral blood served to follow clonotypes across the tumor, the expanded TIL product, and serial blood samples.

The sample's time point label, decoded: pre-treatment sample, taken before nivolumab and TIL therapy. A phase I trial run at two centers enrolled adults with stage 4 NSCLC between 2017 and early 2020. The samples were drawn from an open-label, single-arm phase I trial testing tumor-infiltrating lymphocyte therapy combined with nivolumab in advanced non-small cell lung cancer. Blood mononuclear cells from EDTA tubes were separated on a Ficoll gradient and snap-frozen as pellets, and DNA was extracted from the cells using a Qiagen mini-prep kit. Summary of the overall study and its limitations: The baseline peripheral repertoire was partially replaced by infused TIL clonotypes, which then decayed over months, and no apparent association between persistence and response was found. The study protocol defined all tumor marker inferences as exploratory. The cohort was highly selected, including more treatment-naive, never-smoker and oncogene-addicted patients than is typical, which limits generalizability.

The germline V gene encodes CDR1 SGHNT and CDR2 YYREEE (reference sequence). Trimming removed 5 bases from V and 7 bases from J; the gene matches leave 9 bases unexplained. The CDR3 has 14 amino acids, counting the end cysteine and phenylalanine. The sequence is cut down to CDR3 DNA, 42 bases in frame from base 1. Using bias-controlled multiplex PCR with the immunoSEQ v3 hsTCRB kit, the TCR beta CDR3 regions were amplified from genomic DNA. The TCR libraries were sequenced on an Illumina NextSeq 500 to 2 million to 2.5 million read pairs for survey level or about 4.5-6 million read pairs for deep level. In the source study's methods: The immunoSEQ Analyzer software assigned V, D and J genes, filtered out non-productive sequences, and reported clonality. To compare repertoires between infused TIL and blood, productive Simpson clonality was used along with the Morisita overlap index of productive TRB rearrangements. The absolute count of a clonotype in blood was estimated by multiplying the lymphocyte count by the CD3+ fraction and by the productive frequency of the clone. TCRdb holds this immuneACCESS table with in-frame rearrangements only. Some clones are missing; in checked studies, unresolved V genes explain under half, and the rest has no known cause. D and trimming come from the DNA, and the V and J calls and clone size come from that table. The sample contains under 65,000 clones, around four fifths of them found a single time. The biggest ten clones account for nearly 3% of the sample.

Here the chain combines TRBV5-4 and TRBJ2-7, with 10 junctional bases fitting TRBD1. The starting material was blood, obtained at baseline. This clonotype was obtained from a person aged 25-85 years with non-small cell lung cancer. This receptor carries the CDR3 CASSPGTGVNEQYF. DNA sequence: TGTGCCAGCAGTCCCGGGACAGGGGTTAATGAGCAGTACTTC.